These 3 T cell receptor beta chains were sequenced from one sample in a study of identical twins. Via MiXCR, TCRdb re-called the 5' RACE reads, giving one row per CDR3 protein. The sample yields about 220,000 distinct CDR3 sequences, 6.5% seen once. These same records also appear under a second study, on T cells expressing NK-cell markers.

Sequencing was done on a sample of CD8+ T cells sorted from blood. These receptors originate from a woman younger than 35 in good health.

This clonotype was seen a few times. The chain couples TRBV20-1 to TRBJ2-7, with D tentatively TRBD1 (5 bases). Trimming took off 0 bases at V and 3 bases at J, with 9 bases between the two ends. This CDR3 region has 13 residues. CDR1 and CDR2 from the germline V gene are DFQATT and SNEGSKA (reference sequence). CDR3 sequence: CSARDTQGYEQYF. CDR3 nucleotide sequence: TGCAGTGCTAGAGATACCCAGGGCTACGAGCAGTACTTC.

This clonotype was observed many times. V and J are TRBV20-1 and TRBJ2-7; 8 positions match TRBD2. With V trimmed by 6 bases and J by 3 bases, 10 bases remained unmatched. This CDR3 has 14 amino acids. Germline-derived CDR1 and CDR2 are DFQATT and SNEGSKA (reference sequence). CDR3 DNA: TGCAGTGCCGGACCTGGGACTAGTGACTACGAGCAGTACTTC. Translation: CSAGPGTSDYEQYF.

The chain couples TRBV6-2 or TRBV6-3 to TRBJ1-1; 12 nucleotides align to TRBD1. The germline gives CDR1 MNHEY, CDR2 SVGEGT. Losses at the gene ends were 6 bases for V and 3 bases for J; bases not matched to a gene: 11. This CDR3 comprises 17 residues. The CDR3 sequence is CASSWVPGQGAHTEAFF. The CDR3 DNA reads as TGTGCCAGCAGCTGGGTCCCGGGACAGGGGGCCCACACTGAAGCTTTCTTT.